This TCR beta chain comes out of a study of blood T cell repertoires in COVID-19. Using immunoSEQ multiplex PCR, the repertoire was profiled, and TCRdb retains in-frame clones only, with some absent. This sample has a few hundred thousand clones; about 79% occur once, and the top ten carry under 2.5%. The TCR sequence derives from a man in his forties who had recovered from COVID-19. Sequencing used peripheral blood.

CDR3 loop: CASSWNPGQHSDYGYTF. The CDR3 DNA reads as TGCGCCAGCAGCTGGAACCCGGGACAGCACAGCGACTATGGCTACACCTTC. The gene calls are TRBV5-1 and TRBJ1-2; TRBD1 agrees at 7 bases. Germline V gene lookup returns CDR1 SGHRS and CDR2 YFSETQ. V shed 3 bases, J shed 3 bases, and the junction held 14 bases outside the gene matches. The CDR3 consists of 17 residues.